This is a list of T cell receptor beta chains from one sample in a study of shared clonotypes between healthy human individuals. The assay was immunoSEQ multiplex PCR, and TCRdb's table has in-frame clones only and misses some. This sample has about 1.9 million clones, with 85% to 95% found just once. Sequenced: naive CD8+ T cells from PBMCs. The receptors stem from a man aged 18 to 35 in good health. Some clones in this sample may be carry-over from other donors' samples. CDR3s include the opening cysteine and the closing phenylalanine or tryptophan. Each record gives: clone size, J gene, V gene, D gene, CDR3 protein, CDR3 DNA. The D gene is left open where the match is weak. Clone size appears in some rows only: once, few, many, or a class for an expanded clone.

clone size: -
J gene: TRBJ2-1
V gene: TRBV7-6
D gene: -
CDR3 protein: CASSYTGPLVDEQFF
CDR3 DNA: TGTGCCAGCAGCTATACAGGTCCACTAGTGGATGAGCAGTTCTTC

clone size: once
J gene: TRBJ2-2
V gene: TRBV19
D gene: TRBD2
CDR3 protein: CASTVAGVYTGELFF
CDR3 DNA: TGTGCCAGTACGGTAGCGGGGGTCTACACCGGGGAGCTGTTTTTT

clone size: few
J gene: TRBJ2-7
V gene: TRBV10-3
D gene: -
CDR3 protein: CAISGGGEQYF
CDR3 DNA: TGTGCCATCAGTGGAGGGGGCGAGCAGTACTTC

clone size: -
J gene: TRBJ2-6
V gene: TRBV30
D gene: TRBD1
CDR3 protein: CAWSVNDRVTPLGANVLTF
CDR3 DNA: TGTGCCTGGAGTGTAAACGACAGGGTAACCCCTCTGGGGGCCAACGTCCTGACTTTC

clone size: once
J gene: TRBJ1-2
V gene: TRBV5-8
D gene: -
CDR3 protein: CASSLDRAANYGYTF
CDR3 DNA: TGTGCCAGCAGCTTGGACAGGGCAGCTAACTATGGCTACACCTTC

clone size: -
J gene: TRBJ2-2
V gene: TRBV5-6
D gene: TRBD2
CDR3 protein: CASSPSLAGEAGELFF
CDR3 DNA: TGTGCCAGCAGCCCCTCCCTAGCGGGAGAAGCCGGGGAGCTGTTTTTT

clone size: -
J gene: TRBJ2-7
V gene: TRBV10-3
D gene: -
CDR3 protein: CATNPLKTNGEQYF
CDR3 DNA: TGTGCCACCAACCCACTCAAGACCAACGGGGAGCAGTACTTC

clone size: -
J gene: TRBJ2-7
V gene: TRBV4-1
D gene: -
CDR3 protein: CASSQDPRILGEAFDEQYF
CDR3 DNA: TGCGCCAGCAGCCAAGACCCTCGTATATTGGGGGAGGCTTTCGACGAGCAGTACTTC

clone size: -
J gene: TRBJ2-3
V gene: TRBV30
D gene: -
CDR3 protein: CAWSPPWGSDTQYF
CDR3 DNA: TGTGCCTGGAGCCCGCCTTGGGGGTCAGATACGCAGTATTTT

clone size: -
J gene: TRBJ1-3
V gene: TRBV9
D gene: -
CDR3 protein: CASSVGSGHSGNTIYF
CDR3 DNA: TGTGCCAGCAGCGTAGGGTCAGGGCACTCTGGAAACACCATATATTTT

clone size: -
J gene: TRBJ1-1
V gene: TRBV2
D gene: -
CDR3 protein: CASSAIQIAEAFF
CDR3 DNA: TGTGCCAGCAGCGCCATCCAGATCGCTGAAGCTTTCTTT